The rows below give T cell receptor beta chains drawn from one sample of a study of post-analysis software for immune sequencing data. One entry per CDR3 protein results from TCRdb running MiXCR on the PCR reads. The table lists roughly 700,000 distinct CDR3 sequences, roughly 27% of them singletons. The sequenced material came from blood. These receptors came from a girl aged 5-17 years with multiple sclerosis. Both conserved end residues are part of each CDR3.

J | V | CDR3
TRBJ1-5 | TRBV15 | CATSRDLMTGGQPQHF
TRBJ1-2 | TRBV5-1 | CASSGGQGIGWGYTF
TRBJ2-7 | TRBV18 | CASSPLIPTGDHSYEQYF
TRBJ2-7 | TRBV9 | CASSPSWTGGYEQYF
TRBJ2-3 | TRBV28 | CASSLPQGTDTQYF
TRBJ2-3 | TRBV7-9 | CASSWTGISTDTQYF
TRBJ2-5 | TRBV10-3 | CAISGQGREQYF
- | TRBV7-2 | CASSFSFTVASEQYF
TRBJ1-6 | TRBV6-6 | CASSPTKIPTYNSPLHF
TRBJ1-5 | TRBV28 | CASSDRGYQPQHF
TRBJ1-2 | TRBV4-2 | CASSQDRQGVSYGYTF
TRBJ2-5 | TRBV24-1 | CATSDPRGPRETQYF
TRBJ2-2 | TRBV27 | CASRLAGSGGELFF
TRBJ1-4 | TRBV6-4 | CASRVGGANEKLFF
- | TRBV20-1 | CSARRELYEQYF
TRBJ2-5 | TRBV24-1 | CATSDPGQGMYQETQYF
TRBJ1-5 | TRBV5-1 | CASSSQVIGDSNQPQHF
- | TRBV28 | CASSSPPARDSYNEQYF
TRBJ2-5 | TRBV6-6 | CASTDRGETQYF
TRBJ2-1 | TRBV20-1 | CSASNPWPSWGNEQFF
TRBJ2-6 | TRBV20-1 | CSALTGSGANVRTF
TRBJ2-3 | TRBV7-8 | CASSLEQGIPDTQYF
TRBJ2-3 | TRBV28 | CASSSHGLAGAHRTDTQYF
TRBJ2-7 | TRBV7-8 | CASSSLGQGAYEQYF
TRBJ2-7 | TRBV15 | CATSRDRDNKQYF
TRBJ1-5 | TRBV9 | CASSPLGSNNQPQHF
TRBJ2-1 | TRBV2 | CASIDGQGASNEQFF
TRBJ1-4 | TRBV7-9 | CASSLGLNEKLFF
TRBJ2-7 | TRBV20-1 | CSARDATSGGGSYEQYF
TRBJ2-5 | TRBV7-9 | CSSSLMETQYF
TRBJ1-2 | TRBV5-1 | CASSLGNRHYGYTF
TRBJ1-2 | TRBV3-1 | CASSEGQGPNYGYTF
TRBJ1-2 | TRBV6-5 | CASSPREGYGYTF
TRBJ1-2 | TRBV20-1 | CSARNNGYNVGDYTF
TRBJ2-5 | TRBV7-2 | CASSPVTPRETQYF
TRBJ2-1 | TRBV7-9 | CAREQAGDEQFF
TRBJ2-1 | TRBV12-3/TRBV12-4 | CASSLETGFYNEQFF
TRBJ2-7 | TRBV29-1 | CSVPSGTSSYEQYF
TRBJ2-3 | TRBV4-2 | CASSRPGLAGDTQYF
TRBJ2-3 | TRBV20-1 | CSAPNVGTDTQYF
TRBJ2-1 | TRBV6-5 | CASSYSGLAGGSSYNEQFF
TRBJ2-7 | TRBV27 | CASSRKEQGATTGYEQYF